This T cell receptor (beta chain) was observed in a study of cytomegalovirus exposure and HLA in healthy donors. Study-wide findings and caveats: Later analysis identified several of the most significant clusters that appeared linked to common viral pathogens. For most TCR beta V segments, an earlier analysis put the productive rate at about 87% or about 30% of the time. Highly shared sequence variants in one cluster were likely a sequencing artifact.

The PCR used 60 Vbeta and 13 Jbeta primers. TCRdb's table, derived via immunoSEQ multiplex PCR, lists solely in-frame clones and lacks some. The repertoire includes approximately 160,000 clones, 65% to 80% of them detected once, and under 2% sits in the top ten. This clone was seen a handful of times. Its antigen is undetermined. Germline lookup yields CDR1 KGHSH and CDR2 LQKENI. The length of the CDR3 is 14 residues. Trimming shortened V by 3 bases and J by 7 bases, and 16 bases separated the two germline ends. This TCR came from a woman between 25 and 40 years old in good health and CMV-seronegative. The chain uses TRBV18 and TRBJ2-7, with D maybe TRBD2 (6 bases). Sequencing used PBMCs. The chain's CDR3 is CASSPGREDREQYF. DNA for the CDR3: TGTGCCAGCTCACCTGGCAGGGAGGATCGGGAGCAGTACTTC.